This TCR beta chain is from a study of beta chain features in type 1 diabetes. Since all of the isolated RNA was reverse transcribed, expressed TCRB transcripts were what got sequenced. Using immunoSEQ multiplex PCR, the repertoire was profiled, and TCRdb retains in-frame clones only, with some absent. The sample comprises approximately 250,000 clones, around 25% of which are singletons, and about 0.011% rests with the top ten. Regarding this clone: Antigen unknown.

Findings and caveats of the study: All four CD4+ subsets from Type 1 diabetes patients carried moderately but significantly shorter TCRB CDR3s.

The V gene end was trimmed by 7 bases and the J gene end by 4 bases; junction bases not matched to a gene: 6. The CDR3 sequence is 13 residues long. Germline V gene sequence: CDR1 SQVTM, CDR2 ANQGSEA. The chain carries TRBV29-1 and TRBJ2-5, with 10 bases lining up with TRBD1. The sequence came from a woman in her twenties or thirties with type 1 diabetes. The specimen was naive CD4+ T cells from blood. DNA of the CDR3: TGCAGCGATACCGGGACAGGGGTAGAGACCCAGTACTTC. This gives the protein CSDTGTGVETQYF.